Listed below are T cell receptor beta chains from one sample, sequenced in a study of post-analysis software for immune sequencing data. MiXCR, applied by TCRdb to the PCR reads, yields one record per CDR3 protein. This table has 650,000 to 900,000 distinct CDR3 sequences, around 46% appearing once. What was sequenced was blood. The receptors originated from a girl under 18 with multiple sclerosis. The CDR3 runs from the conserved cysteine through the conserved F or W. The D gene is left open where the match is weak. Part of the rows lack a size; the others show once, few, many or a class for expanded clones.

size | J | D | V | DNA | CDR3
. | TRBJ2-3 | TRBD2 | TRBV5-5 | TGTGCCAGCAGCTTGGTCCATGAGACTAGCTCCTCGAGGACGCAGTATTTT | CASSLVHETSSSRTQYF
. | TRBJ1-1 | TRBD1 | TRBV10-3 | TGTGCCATCAGCCGACAGGGAGAGAACACTGAAGCTTTCTTT | CAISRQGENTEAFF
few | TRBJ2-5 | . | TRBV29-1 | TGCAGCGTGGGCGCTAGCGAGCAAGAGACCCAGTACTTC | CSVGASEQETQYF
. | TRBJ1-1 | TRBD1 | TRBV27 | TGTGCCAGCAGCCCCCGGGGGGGACAGGGGGACACTGAAGCTTTCTTT | CASSPRGGQGDTEAFF
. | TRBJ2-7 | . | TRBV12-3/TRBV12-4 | TGTGCCAGCAGTCCCCTAGTTGGCGAGCAGTACTTC | CASSPLVGEQYF
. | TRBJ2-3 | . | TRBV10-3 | TGTGCCACCAAGAACCTAGCACGGGATACGCAGTATTTT | CATKNLARDTQYF
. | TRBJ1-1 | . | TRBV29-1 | TGCAGCGTTGATTGGGGGCTGAACACTGAAGCTTTCTTT | CSVDWGLNTEAFF
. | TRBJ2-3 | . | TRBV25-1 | TGTGCCAGCAGACCTCAGACAGATACGCAGTATTTT | CASRPQTDTQYF
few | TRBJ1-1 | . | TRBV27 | TGTGCCAGCACGGGCGGGGGGGACACTGAAGCTTTCTTT | CASTGGGDTEAFF
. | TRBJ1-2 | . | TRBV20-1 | TGCAGTGCTAGAGCAACAGGGACGGGTGGCTACACCTTC | CSARATGTGGYTF
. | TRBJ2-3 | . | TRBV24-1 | TGTGCCACCAGTGATGGGACGTCCGAGACGCAGTATTTT | CATSDGTSETQYF
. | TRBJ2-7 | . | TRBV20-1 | TGCAGTGCTAGCCAATTTGGGGACGTCGAGCAGTACTTC | CSASQFGDVEQYF
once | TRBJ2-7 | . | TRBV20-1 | TGCAGTGCCCGGTCGCTCACTTCCTACGAGCAGTACTTC | CSARSLTSYEQYF
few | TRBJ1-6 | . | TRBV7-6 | TGTGCCAGCAGCTTAGCGATGGGGGGTCCCTATAATTCACCCCTCCACTTT | CASSLAMGGPYNSPLHF
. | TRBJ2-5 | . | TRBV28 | TGTGCCAGCAGTTCCCTGACGGGAGTGGAGGAGACCCAGTACTTC | CASSSLTGVEETQYF
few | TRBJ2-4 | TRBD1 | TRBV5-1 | TGCGCCAGCAGCCAAAGGACAGGGGAGGGCAAAAACATTCAGTACTTC | CASSQRTGEGKNIQYF
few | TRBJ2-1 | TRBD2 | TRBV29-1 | TGCAGCGTTGGCGGGGGTTACAATGAGCAGTTCTTC | CSVGGGYNEQFF
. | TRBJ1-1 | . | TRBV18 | TGTGCCAGCTCACCACTCGGTAGTTCCGCTGAAGCTTTCTTT | CASSPLGSSAEAFF
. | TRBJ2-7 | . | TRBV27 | TGTGCCAGCAGTCCACGGACAGAGGGCTACGAGCAGTACTTC | CASSPRTEGYEQYF
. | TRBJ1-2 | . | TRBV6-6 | TGTGCAGAGGCCCCCGGGCCAAATGGCTACACCTTC | CAEAPGPNGYTF
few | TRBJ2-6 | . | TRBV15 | TGTGCCACCAGCAGAGTGGCTTCCCCCGGGGCCAACGTCCTGACTTTC | CATSRVASPGANVLTF